This T cell receptor (beta chain) stems from a study of metastatic and nonmetastatic thyroid tumors. Study findings and constraints: Malignant thyroid tumors reportedly had TCR beta diversity that was significantly higher than in benign nodules, in blood and tumor.

TCRdb re-processed the PCR reads through MiXCR. This table has approximately 7,000 clones, around two fifths appearing once. To note about this clone: Its antigen is undetermined.

Nobody among the patients had been given any treatment before thyroid surgery. Germline V gene sequence: CDR1 SGHRS, CDR2 YFSETQ. Trimming shortened V by 0 bases and J by 2 bases, and 12 bases separated the two germline ends. There are 16 residues in the CDR3. Sequenced sample: tumor tissue. This receptor was identified in a female donor with papillary thyroid cancer or a benign thyroid nodule (not recorded which). Some clones in this sample may be carry-over from other donors' samples. The chain couples TRBV5-1 to TRBJ2-1; D is possibly TRBD1 (5 bases). This chain's CDR3 is CASSLEGSPPYNEQFF. The CDR3 DNA sequence: TGCGCCAGCAGCTTGGAGGGGTCTCCACCCTACAATGAGCAGTTCTTC.